The sequence of this T cell receptor (beta chain) was determined in a study of identical twins. The study, taken as a whole, reports: Weaker excess twin sharing was observed in beta out-of-frame sequences. Out-of-frame alpha sequences common to twins exhibited a surplus of low generation probability.

Trimming cost V 7 bases and J 6 bases; bases outside gene matches: 8. The CDR3 sequence is 16 residues long. Germline V gene sequence: CDR1 KGHDR, CDR2 SFDVKD. Only a few counts were recorded for this clonotype. As yet, its antigen is unknown. TCRdb re-analysed the 5' RACE reads in MiXCR, keeping a single row per CDR3 protein. Found here are a few hundred thousand distinct CDR3 sequences, nearly 10% of them singletons; the top ten hold 2.5% to 3.5%. These same data were also listed under a study on yellow fever vaccine responses in identical twins.

This chain connects TRBV24-1 to TRBJ2-2, with 12 bases matching TRBD1. Input material: PBMCs. The source is a woman under 30 in good health. In nucleotides, the CDR3 is TGTGCCACCAGCGTTGGGACAGGGGGCAGGGCCGGGGAGCTGTTTTTT. Translating gives CATSVGTGGRAGELFF.